The sequence of this T cell receptor beta chain was determined in a study of shared clonotypes between healthy human individuals. Naive CD8 cells comprised CD45RO-negative, CCR7-positively selected cells, excluding terminally differentiated effector memory CD45RA+ cells. This clone has just one count. Sequencing was performed with immunoSEQ multiplex PCR; in TCRdb, only in-frame clones are kept and a portion is missing. The data hold about 680,000 clones, with about 90% observed a single time. The germline V gene encodes CDR1 SGDLS and CDR2 YYNGEE. The CDR3 loop spans 16 amino acids. J gave up 6 bases and V 4 bases, and 11 bases lay outside the gene matches.

Sequencing input: naive CD8+ T cells sorted from blood. This clonotype was obtained from a man in his thirties or forties in good health. The V and J genes are TRBV9 and TRBJ2-1; TRBD2 agrees at 9 bases. CDR3 nucleotides: TGTGCCAGCAGCCCGAGACGAGCGGGAGGCTCCAATGAGCAGTTCTTC. Protein product: CASSPRRAGGSNEQFF.